The clone carrying this T cell receptor (beta chain) was seen ten or more times. V lost 5 bases and J lost 3; bases outside the gene matches: 6. Germline lookup yields CDR1 DFQATT and CDR2 SNEGSKA (reference sequence). The CDR3 totals 14 residues. Time point specified: sample taken at primary tumor resection. The donors, 60 to 80 patients with untreated early-stage non-small cell lung cancer, provided the samples. Whole RNA, isolated from tumor, nontumor lung or frozen PBMC, was sequenced without prior sorting. These data belong to a study of spatial heterogeneity in lung cancer. Study in general: Consistent detection of more beta-chain than alpha-chain sequences was observed. In the raw reads, each unique TCR and UMI combination was present more than ten times on average.

TCRdb recomputed calls from the 5' RACE reads with MiXCR, one row per CDR3 protein. The sample consists of around 63,000 distinct CDR3 sequences, about 5.9% of them appearing once. The J gene is TRBJ1-5, the V gene TRBV20-1; 8 bases are shared with TRBD1. This material consisted of PBMCs, taken at surgery. The receptor was derived from a female donor with early-stage non-small cell lung cancer. DNA of the CDR3: TGCAGTGCTCAGGACAGGGCTCCCAATCAGCCCCAGCATTTT. Protein sequence: CSAQDRAPNQPQHF.